This TCR beta chain was recovered during a study of Ad26.COV2.S vaccination and SARS-CoV-2 variants. Looking at the study overall: In the study, Ad26.COV2.S was injected intramuscularly once, or twice 56 days apart.

The table came from immunoSEQ multiplex PCR; TCRdb's copy has only in-frame clones and leaves some out. This sample carries 350,000 to 500,000 clones, approximately 90% of them seen once, and the ten largest clones take less than 4.5%. This sample's treatment: over 15 received Ad26.COV2.S at low or high dose, single or two shots; roughly five received placebo; per-sample allocation not given. All samples were drawn on day 63, counting from the first vaccine or placebo injection. This adult donor, from Boston, was 18-55 years old. Worth noting for this clone: Its target is not known.

Study-level findings and limits: Vaccine recipients had higher spike-specific TCR breadth than placebo recipients. Vaccinees reportedly had broad spike-specific CD8+ and CD4+ T cell responses.

The CDR3 contains 14 residues. Trimming took off 2 bases at V and 7 bases at J, with 9 bases between the two ends. CDR1 MNHEY and CDR2 SMNVEV come from the germline V gene (reference sequence). This material consisted of peripheral blood, taken in a trial of Ad26.COV2.S vaccine versus placebo. The receptor was derived from a person between 18 and 59 years old who received the Ad26.COV2.S COVID-19 vaccine or a placebo. V is TRBV27 and J is TRBJ1-6; perhaps TRBD1 as D (6 bases). In nucleotides, the CDR3 is TGTGCCAGCAGTTTAGGACAGATAAATTCACCCCTCCACTTT. Translation: CASSLGQINSPLHF.